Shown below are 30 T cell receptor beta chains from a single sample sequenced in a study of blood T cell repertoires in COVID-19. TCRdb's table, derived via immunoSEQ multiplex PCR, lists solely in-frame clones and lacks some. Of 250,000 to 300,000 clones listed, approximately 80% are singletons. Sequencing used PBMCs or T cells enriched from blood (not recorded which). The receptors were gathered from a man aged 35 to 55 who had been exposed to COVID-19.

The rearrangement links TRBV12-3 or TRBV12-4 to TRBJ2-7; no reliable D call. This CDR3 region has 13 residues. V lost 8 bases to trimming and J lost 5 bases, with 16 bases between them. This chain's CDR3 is CASGPYTNNEQYF. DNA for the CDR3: TGTGCCAGCGGGCCGTATACCAATAACGAGCAGTACTTC.

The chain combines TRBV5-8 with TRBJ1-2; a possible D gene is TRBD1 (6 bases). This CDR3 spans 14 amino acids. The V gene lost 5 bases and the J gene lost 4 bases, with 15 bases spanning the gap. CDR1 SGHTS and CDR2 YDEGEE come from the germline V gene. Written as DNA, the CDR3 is TGTGCCAGCAGTTGGGACAACCGTTTCTATGGCTACACCTTC. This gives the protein CASSWDNRFYGYTF. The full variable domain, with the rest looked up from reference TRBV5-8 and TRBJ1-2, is EAGVTQSPTHLIKTRGQQATLRCSPISGHTSVYWYQQALGLGLQFLLWYDEGEERNRGNFPPRFSGRQFPNYSSELNVNALELEDSALYLCASSWDNRFYGYTFGSGTRLTVV.

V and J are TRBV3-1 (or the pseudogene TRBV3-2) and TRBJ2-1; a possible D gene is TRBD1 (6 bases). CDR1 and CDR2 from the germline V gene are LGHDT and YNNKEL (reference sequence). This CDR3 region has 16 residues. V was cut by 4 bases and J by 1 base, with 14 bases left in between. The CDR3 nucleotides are TGTGCCAGCAGCCGGCAAGCAGGGGTGTCCTACAATGAGCAGTTCTTC. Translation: CASSRQAGVSYNEQFF.

CDR3 in amino acids: CATSPLVRGWNQPQHF. As DNA, the CDR3 is TGTGCCACCAGCCCCTTGGTGCGCGGGTGGAATCAGCCCCAGCATTTT. The chain carries TRBV15 and TRBJ1-5; no definite D call. CDR1 is LNHNV, CDR2 YYDKDF, per germline (reference sequence). The CDR3 totals 16 residues. The V gene lost 5 bases and the J gene lost 4 bases, with 18 bases spanning the gap.

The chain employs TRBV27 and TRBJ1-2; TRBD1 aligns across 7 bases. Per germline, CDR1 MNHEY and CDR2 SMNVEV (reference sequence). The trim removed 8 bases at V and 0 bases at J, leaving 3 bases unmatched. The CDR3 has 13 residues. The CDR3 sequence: CASGTVANYGYTF. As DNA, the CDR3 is TGTGCCAGCGGGACAGTAGCTAACTATGGCTACACCTTC.

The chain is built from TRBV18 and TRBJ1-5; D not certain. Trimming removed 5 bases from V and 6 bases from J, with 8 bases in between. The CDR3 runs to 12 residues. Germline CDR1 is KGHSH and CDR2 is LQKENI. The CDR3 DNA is TGTGCCAGCTCAGAGGGTCTTCAGCCCCAGCATTTT. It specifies CASSEGLQPQHF.

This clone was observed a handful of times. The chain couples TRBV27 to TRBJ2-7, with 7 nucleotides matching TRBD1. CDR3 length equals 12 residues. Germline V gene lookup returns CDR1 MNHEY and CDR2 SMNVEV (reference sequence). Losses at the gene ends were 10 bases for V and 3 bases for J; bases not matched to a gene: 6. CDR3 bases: TGTGCCACCGGGACAGACGGCTACGAGCAGTACTTC. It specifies CATGTDGYEQYF.

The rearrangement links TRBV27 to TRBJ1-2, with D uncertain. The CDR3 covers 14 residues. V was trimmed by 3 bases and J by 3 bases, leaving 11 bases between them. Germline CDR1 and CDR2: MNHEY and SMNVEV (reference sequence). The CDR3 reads CASSFAGIDYGYTF. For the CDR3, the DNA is TGTGCCAGCAGTTTTGCGGGGATAGACTATGGCTACACCTTC.

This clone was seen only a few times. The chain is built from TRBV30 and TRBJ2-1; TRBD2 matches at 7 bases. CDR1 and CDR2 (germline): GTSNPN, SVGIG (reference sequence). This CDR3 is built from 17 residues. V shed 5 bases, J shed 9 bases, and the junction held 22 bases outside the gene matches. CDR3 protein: CAWAPHVSSGGRGEQFF. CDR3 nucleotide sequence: TGTGCCTGGGCCCCGCACGTTTCTAGCGGAGGCCGAGGTGAGCAGTTCTTC.

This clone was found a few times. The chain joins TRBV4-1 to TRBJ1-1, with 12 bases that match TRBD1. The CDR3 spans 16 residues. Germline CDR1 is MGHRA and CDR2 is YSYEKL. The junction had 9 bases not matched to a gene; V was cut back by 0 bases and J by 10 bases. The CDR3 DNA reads TGCGCCAGCAGCCAAGAAATTAGGGACAGGGGGCGCGGAGCTTTCTTT. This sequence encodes CASSQEIRDRGRGAFF.

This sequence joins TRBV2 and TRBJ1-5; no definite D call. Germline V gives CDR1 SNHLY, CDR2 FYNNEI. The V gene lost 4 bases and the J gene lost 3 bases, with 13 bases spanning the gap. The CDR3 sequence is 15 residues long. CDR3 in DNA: TGTGCCAGCAGTGTTCAGAGCGTCTCCAATCAGCCCCAGCATTTT. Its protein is CASSVQSVSNQPQHF.

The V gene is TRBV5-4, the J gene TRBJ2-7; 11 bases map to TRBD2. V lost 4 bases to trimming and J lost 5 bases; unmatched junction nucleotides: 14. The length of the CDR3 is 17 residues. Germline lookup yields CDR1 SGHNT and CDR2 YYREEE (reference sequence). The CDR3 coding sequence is TGTGCCAGCAGCCGTGGACTAGCGGGTGCCAGGCAGGACGAGCAGTACTTC. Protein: CASSRGLAGARQDEQYF.

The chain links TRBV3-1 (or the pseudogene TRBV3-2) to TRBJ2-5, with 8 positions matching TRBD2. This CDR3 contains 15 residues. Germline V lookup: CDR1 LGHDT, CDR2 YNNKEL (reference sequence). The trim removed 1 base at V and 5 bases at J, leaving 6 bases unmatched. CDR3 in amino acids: CASSQGAGAPETQYF. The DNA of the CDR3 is TGTGCCAGCAGCCAAGGAGCGGGAGCTCCTGAGACCCAGTACTTC.

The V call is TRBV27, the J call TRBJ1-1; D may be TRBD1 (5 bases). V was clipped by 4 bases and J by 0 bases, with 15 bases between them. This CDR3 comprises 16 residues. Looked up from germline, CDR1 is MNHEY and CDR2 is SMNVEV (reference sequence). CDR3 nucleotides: TGTGCCAGCAGTTCTCCGGACACCCCTATGAACACTGAAGCTTTCTTT. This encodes CASSSPDTPMNTEAFF.

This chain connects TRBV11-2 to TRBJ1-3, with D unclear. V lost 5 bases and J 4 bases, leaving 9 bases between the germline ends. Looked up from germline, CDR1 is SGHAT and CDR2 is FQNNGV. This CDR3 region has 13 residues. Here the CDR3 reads CASSQQLGNTIYF. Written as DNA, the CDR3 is TGTGCCAGCAGCCAACAGTTGGGAAACACCATATATTTT. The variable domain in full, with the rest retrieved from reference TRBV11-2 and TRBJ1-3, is EAGVAQSPRYKIIEKRQSVAFWCNPISGHATLYWYQQILGQGPKLLIQFQNNGVVDDSQLPKDRFSAERLKGVDSTLKIQPAKLEDSAVYLCASSQQLGNTIYFGEGSWLTVV.

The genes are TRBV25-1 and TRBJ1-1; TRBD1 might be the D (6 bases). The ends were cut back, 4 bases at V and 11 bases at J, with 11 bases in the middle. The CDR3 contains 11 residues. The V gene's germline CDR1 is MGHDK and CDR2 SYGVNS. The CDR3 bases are TGTGCCAGCAGTGCCCCAGGGGCTGCTTTCTTT. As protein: CASSAPGAAFF.

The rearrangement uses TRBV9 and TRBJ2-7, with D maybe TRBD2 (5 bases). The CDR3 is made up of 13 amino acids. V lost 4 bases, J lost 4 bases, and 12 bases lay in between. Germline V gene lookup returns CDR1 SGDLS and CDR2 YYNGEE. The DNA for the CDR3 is TGTGCCAGCAGCCCAAGAGAGGGTTACGAGCAGTACTTC. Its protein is CASSPREGYEQYF.

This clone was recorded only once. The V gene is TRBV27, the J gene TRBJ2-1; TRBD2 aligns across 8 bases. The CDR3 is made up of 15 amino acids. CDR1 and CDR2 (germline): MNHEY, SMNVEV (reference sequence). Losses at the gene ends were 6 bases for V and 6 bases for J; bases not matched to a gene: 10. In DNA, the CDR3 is TGTGCCAGCAGCTCACCGGGACTAGTATTCAATGAGCAGTTCTTC. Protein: CASSSPGLVFNEQFF.

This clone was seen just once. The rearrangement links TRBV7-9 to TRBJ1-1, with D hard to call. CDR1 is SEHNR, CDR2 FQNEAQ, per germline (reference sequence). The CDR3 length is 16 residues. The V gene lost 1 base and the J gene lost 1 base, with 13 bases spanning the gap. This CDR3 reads CASSLVGGVGNTEAFF. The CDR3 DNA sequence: TGTGCCAGCAGCTTAGTGGGTGGAGTTGGGAACACTGAAGCTTTCTTT.

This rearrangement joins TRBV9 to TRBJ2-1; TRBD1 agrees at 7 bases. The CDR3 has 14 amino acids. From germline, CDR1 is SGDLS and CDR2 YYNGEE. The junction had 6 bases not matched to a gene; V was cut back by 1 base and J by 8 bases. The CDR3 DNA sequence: TGTGCCAGCAGCGTACACAGGGGCAGGGATGAGCAGTTCTTC. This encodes CASSVHRGRDEQFF.

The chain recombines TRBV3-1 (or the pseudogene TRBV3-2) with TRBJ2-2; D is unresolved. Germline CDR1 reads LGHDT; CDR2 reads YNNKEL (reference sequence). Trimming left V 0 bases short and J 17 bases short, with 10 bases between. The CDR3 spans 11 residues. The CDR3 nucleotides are TGTGCCAGCAGCCAAGATGGTTCACTTTTTTTT. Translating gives CASSQDGSLFF.

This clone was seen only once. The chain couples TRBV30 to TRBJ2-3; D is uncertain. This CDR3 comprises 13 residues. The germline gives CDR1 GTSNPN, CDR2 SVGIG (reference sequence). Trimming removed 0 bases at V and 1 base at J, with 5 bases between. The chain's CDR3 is CAWSVFGTDTQYF. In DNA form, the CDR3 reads TGTGCCTGGAGTGTATTCGGCACAGATACGCAGTATTTT. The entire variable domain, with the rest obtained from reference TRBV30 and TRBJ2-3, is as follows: SQTIHQWPATLVQPVGSPLSLECTVEGTSNPNLYWYRQAAGRGLQLLFYSVGIGQISSEVPQNLSASRPQDRQFILSSKKLLLSDSGFYLCAWSVFGTDTQYFGPGTRLTVL.

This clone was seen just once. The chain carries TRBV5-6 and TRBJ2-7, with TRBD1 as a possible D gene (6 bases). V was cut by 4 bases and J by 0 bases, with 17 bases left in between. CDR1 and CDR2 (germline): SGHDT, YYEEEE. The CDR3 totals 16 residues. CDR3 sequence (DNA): TGTGCCAGCAGCAAGACAGGTGGTTCCTACTCCTACGAGCAGTACTTC. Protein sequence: CASSKTGGSYSYEQYF.

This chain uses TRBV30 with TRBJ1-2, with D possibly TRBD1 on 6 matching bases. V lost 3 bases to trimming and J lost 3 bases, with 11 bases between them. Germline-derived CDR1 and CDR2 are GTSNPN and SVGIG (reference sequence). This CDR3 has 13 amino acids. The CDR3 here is CAWRGTGHYGYTF. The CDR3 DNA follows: TGTGCCTGGAGGGGAACAGGGCACTATGGCTACACCTTC.

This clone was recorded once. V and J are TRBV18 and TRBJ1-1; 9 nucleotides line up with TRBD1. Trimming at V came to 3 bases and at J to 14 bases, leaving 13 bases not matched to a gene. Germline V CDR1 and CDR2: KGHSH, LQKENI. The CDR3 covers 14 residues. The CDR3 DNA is TGTGCCAGCTCACCTGAGTCGGGACAGGGTAACAGGTTCTTT. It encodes CASSPESGQGNRFF.

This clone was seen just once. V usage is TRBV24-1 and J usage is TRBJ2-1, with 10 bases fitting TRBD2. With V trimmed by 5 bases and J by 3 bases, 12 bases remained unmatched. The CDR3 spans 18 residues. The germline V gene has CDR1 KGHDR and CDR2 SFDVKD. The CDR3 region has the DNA TGTGCCACCAGTGCGGCTAGCGGGAGCTTTTCCAACTACAATGAGCAGTTCTTC. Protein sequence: CATSAASGSFSNYNEQFF.

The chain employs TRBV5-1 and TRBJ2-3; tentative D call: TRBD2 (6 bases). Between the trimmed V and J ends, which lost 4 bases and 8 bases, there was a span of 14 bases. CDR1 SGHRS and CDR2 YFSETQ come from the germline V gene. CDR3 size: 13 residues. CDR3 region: CASSETGEITQYF. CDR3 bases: TGCGCCAGCAGCGAGACGGGAGAAATTACGCAGTATTTT.

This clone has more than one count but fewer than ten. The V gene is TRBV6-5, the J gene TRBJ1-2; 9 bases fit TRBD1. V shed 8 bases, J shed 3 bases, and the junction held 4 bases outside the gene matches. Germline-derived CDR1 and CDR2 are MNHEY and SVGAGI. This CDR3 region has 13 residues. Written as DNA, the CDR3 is TGTGCCAGCGGGGGACAGGGCTACTATGGCTACACCTTC. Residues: CASGGQGYYGYTF.

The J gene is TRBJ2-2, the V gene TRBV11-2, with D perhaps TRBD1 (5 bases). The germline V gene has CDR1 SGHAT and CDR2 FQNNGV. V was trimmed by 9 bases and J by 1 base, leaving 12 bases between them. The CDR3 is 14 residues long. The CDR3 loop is CARNLQENTGELFF. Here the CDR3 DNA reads TGTGCCAGAAATCTACAGGAGAACACCGGGGAGCTGTTTTTT. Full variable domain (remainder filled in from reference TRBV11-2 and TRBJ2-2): EAGVAQSPRYKIIEKRQSVAFWCNPISGHATLYWYQQILGQGPKLLIQFQNNGVVDDSQLPKDRFSAERLKGVDSTLKIQPAKLEDSAVYLCARNLQENTGELFFGEGSRLTVL.

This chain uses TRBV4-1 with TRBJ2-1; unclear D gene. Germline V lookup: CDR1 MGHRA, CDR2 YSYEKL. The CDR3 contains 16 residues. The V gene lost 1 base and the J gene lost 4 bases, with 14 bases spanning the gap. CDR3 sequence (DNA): TGCGCCAGCAGCCAAGGATTTGGTCTCACATACAATGAGCAGTTCTTC. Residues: CASSQGFGLTYNEQFF.